Below, 18 T cell receptor beta chains from the same sample are listed, as sequenced in a study of CDR3 diversity in severe acne. One entry per CDR3 protein, called by TCRdb with MiXCR from the PCR reads. The sample includes more than 70,000 distinct CDR3 sequences, around 47% seen only once; the top ten take roughly 12%. Sequenced material: blood. The origin of the receptors is a male donor with severe acne vulgaris.

This clonotype was counted between two and nine times. The V call is TRBV9, the J call TRBJ1-1; TRBD1 might be the D (5 bases). Germline V CDR1 and CDR2: SGDLS, YYNGEE. The CDR3 spans 14 residues. Trimming shortened V by 3 bases and J by 3 bases, and 12 bases separated the two germline ends. This chain's CDR3 is CASSAGIWDTEAFF. CDR3 DNA: TGTGCCAGCAGCGCAGGGATTTGGGACACTGAAGCTTTCTTT.

This clonotype was picked up many times. The J gene is TRBJ2-5, the V gene TRBV7-9; D is possibly TRBD2 (5 bases). V lost 4 bases and J lost 5, with 8 bases in between. This CDR3 spans 12 amino acids. Germline CDR1 reads SEHNR; CDR2 reads FQNEAQ (reference sequence). CDR3 in amino acids: CASSSWEETQYF. In DNA, the CDR3 is TGTGCCAGCAGCTCTTGGGAGGAGACCCAGTACTTC.

The CDR3: CASSRLLSGGRHDVLTF. CDR3 bases: TGTGCCAGCAGCCGCCTCCTAAGTGGGGGGCGCCACGACGTCCTGACTTTC. This rearrangement joins TRBV11-2 to TRBJ2-6; TRBD1 or TRBD2 may be the D gene (6 bases each). There are 17 residues in the CDR3. Trimming cost V 5 bases and J 11 bases, with 25 bases left between them. Germline CDR1 is SGHAT and CDR2 is FQNNGV.

The chain is built from TRBV29-1 and TRBJ2-7, with D possibly TRBD1 on 5 matching bases. From germline, CDR1 is SQVTM and CDR2 ANQGSEA. The CDR3 length is 13 residues. The V gene lost 6 bases and the J gene lost 0 bases, with 12 bases spanning the gap. This chain's CDR3 is CSVLTVSSYEQYF. The CDR3 bases are TGCAGCGTACTGACAGTCAGCTCCTACGAGCAGTACTTC.

This clonotype was detected a few times. The chain links TRBV24-1 to TRBJ2-2; the D gene is possibly TRBD1 (5 bases). The germline V and J ends were trimmed by 5 bases and 5 bases, with 11 bases remaining between them. The CDR3 totals 14 residues. The germline CDR1 and CDR2 sequences are KGHDR and SFDVKD. CDR3 bases: TGTGCCACCAGTGGCCAGGGCTTTACCGGGGAGCTGTTTTTT. Its protein is CATSGQGFTGELFF.

The rearrangement links TRBV15 to TRBJ2-7; 9 bases agree with TRBD1. The CDR3 contains 18 residues. Looked up from germline, CDR1 is LNHNV and CDR2 is YYDKDF (reference sequence). Trimming removed 1 base from V and 1 base from J; junction bases left unmatched: 11. The CDR3 coding sequence is TGTGCCACCAGCAGAGGAACGGACAGGGGTGAGGGGTCCTACGAGCAGTACGTC. This sequence encodes CATSRGTDRGEGSYEQYV.

This clonotype came up a few times. The rearrangement uses TRBV20-1 and TRBJ2-7; 7 bases match TRBD2. CDR1 and CDR2 (germline): DFQATT, SNEGSKA (reference sequence). V shed 0 bases, J shed 6 bases, and the junction held 11 bases outside the gene matches. The CDR3 contains 15 residues. The DNA for the CDR3 is TGCAGTGCTAGAGAAGAAGGGAGGGGAGAGGTCGAGCAGTACTTC. Translation: CSAREEGRGEVEQYF.

This clonotype appeared a few times. The rearrangement links TRBV4-1 to TRBJ2-3, with D hard to call. Germline CDR1 is MGHRA and CDR2 is YSYEKL. The ends were cut back, 0 bases at V and 4 bases at J, with 11 bases in the middle. This CDR3 region has 15 residues. CDR3 coding DNA: TGCGCCAGCAGCCAAGACCATACGACGGCAGATACGCAGTATTTT. Translating it yields CASSQDHTTADTQYF.

This clonotype has only a few counts. The chain carries TRBV6-4 and TRBJ2-1; 10 bases map to TRBD2. Losses at the gene ends were 3 bases for V and 4 bases for J; bases not matched to a gene: 3. This CDR3 comprises 15 residues. Germline V CDR1 and CDR2: MRHNA, SNTAGT. This chain's CDR3 is CASSESSGGYNEQFF. The CDR3 region has the DNA TGTGCCAGCAGTGAGTCTAGCGGGGGATACAATGAGCAGTTCTTC.

In regard to this clonotype: An end of the junction differs from the germline gene, which may be a read error. The chain uses TRBV7-2 and TRBJ2-2; weak D call: TRBD2 (5 bases). Germline-derived CDR1 and CDR2 are SGHTA and FQGNSA. CDR3 length: 16 residues. CDR3 nucleotides: TGTGCCAGCGGCTTATATAGACGGGAGAACACCGGGGAGCTGTTTTTT. It encodes CASGLYRRENTGELFF.

This clonotype was seen at least ten times. V and J are TRBV5-8 and TRBJ1-3; TRBD1 aligns across 8 bases. With V trimmed by 4 bases and J by 0 bases, 6 bases remained unmatched. Germline lookup yields CDR1 SGHTS and CDR2 YDEGEE. The CDR3 loop spans 16 amino acids. The CDR3 DNA is TGTGCCAGCAGCGTAGACAGGGGCTACTCTGGAAACACCATATATTTT. As protein: CASSVDRGYSGNTIYF.

DNA of the CDR3: TGTGCCAGCAGTCCCGGACAGGGGGCGGTTTCTTCCTACGAGCAGTACTTC. Translated: CASSPGQGAVSSYEQYF. V gene TRBV2 combines with J gene TRBJ2-7; TRBD1 agrees at 11 bases. The CDR3 runs to 17 residues. V dropped 5 bases and J dropped 1; count of bases not matched to a gene: 10. Germline lookup yields CDR1 SNHLY and CDR2 FYNNEI.

This clonotype was counted at least ten times. A read error is possible here, since a much larger clone lies one base away. This rearrangement joins TRBV18 to TRBJ2-7, with D perhaps TRBD1 or TRBD2 (5 bases each). V was shortened by 5 bases and J by 0 bases, with 14 bases between the two germline ends. Germline CDR1 and CDR2: KGHSH and LQKENI. The CDR3 sequence is 15 residues long. The CDR3 DNA reads TGTGCCAGCTCAAGGGAACGGGGCAGCTCCTACGAGCAGTACTTC. This codes for CASSRERGSSYEQYF.

The J gene is TRBJ2-6, the V gene TRBV7-9; 7 positions agree with TRBD2. The germline CDR1 and CDR2 sequences are SEHNR and FQNEAQ (reference sequence). This CDR3 is 18 amino acids long. V shed 1 base and J 1 base; nucleotides not matched to a gene: 7. The CDR3 DNA reads TGTGCCAGCAGCTTAGGGCGAGCGGGACTATCTGGGGCCAACGTCCTGACTTTC. As protein: CASSLGRAGLSGANVLTF.

The J gene is TRBJ2-6, the V gene TRBV19, with TRBD1 matching 9 bases. Per the germline V gene, CDR1 is LNHDA and CDR2 is SQIVND (reference sequence). The V segment lost 7 bases and the J segment 3 bases; nucleotides outside the gene matches: 7. CDR3 size: 16 residues. For the CDR3, the DNA is TGTGCCAGTACCGCGGACAGGGGCTTTGGGGCCAACGTCCTGACTTTC. This translates into CASTADRGFGANVLTF.

A word on this clonotype: A much bigger clone sits one base away, suggesting this may be a read error. The chain carries TRBV19 and TRBJ2-1, with D perhaps matching TRBD2 (5 bases). This CDR3 contains 12 residues. CDR1 and CDR2 (germline): LNHDA, SQIVND (reference sequence). CDR3 in amino acids: CASSPRPEAQLF. As DNA, the CDR3 is TGTGCCAGTAGCCCAAGACCGGAGGCGCAGCTCTTC.

Comment on this clonotype: The junction does not match germline at one end; this may be a read error. The CDR3 nucleotides are TGTGCCAGCAGCTTGAACAGGGGCGAAGCTCTCTTT. Amino acid sequence: CASSLNRGEALF. V and J are TRBV5-6 and TRBJ1-1; 7 bases match TRBD1. The V gene's germline CDR1 is SGHDT and CDR2 YYEEEE. This CDR3 has 12 amino acids.

This clonotype was seen a handful of times. This chain joins TRBV12-5 and TRBJ2-7; D remains ambiguous. CDR3 length equals 16 residues. Per the germline V gene, CDR1 is LGHNT and CDR2 is FRNRAP. The V and J ends lost 4 bases and 3 bases respectively, with 19 bases between them. The CDR3 sequence is CASGSCRSELDYEQYV. The CDR3 nucleotides are TGTGCTAGTGGTTCCTGTAGGTCGGAATTGGACTACGAGCAGTACGTC.